These 8 T cell receptor beta chains were all obtained from the same sample, sequenced in a study of T cells in women clearing cervical HPV infection. Profiled with immunoSEQ multiplex PCR; TCRdb holds only in-frame clones, not every one. This listing includes about 34,000 clones. The material sequenced was blood buffy coat. Source of these receptors: a woman between 18 and 69 years old with a cervical HPV16 infection that either progressed to CIN3+ or cleared (not recorded which).

On this clone: The read terminates 3 residues before the CDR3 end, so the remaining end is supplied by the germline J gene. The chain joins TRBV5-1 to TRBJ1-2; D possibly corresponds to TRBD1 (5 bases). V lost 1 base, J lost 7 bases, and 11 bases lay in between. The CDR3 is 13 residues long. Germline V lookup: CDR1 SGHRS, CDR2 YFSETQ. The CDR3: CASSLTAGLGYTF. The part of the CDR3 DNA that was read is TGCGCCAGCAGCTTGACGGCAGGGCTTGGC.

A note on this clone: Coverage ceases 3 residues before the CDR3 finishes, and the germline J gene fills in the end. The J gene is TRBJ2-4, the V gene TRBV5-4; D unclear. The length of the CDR3 is 12 residues. Germline-derived CDR1 and CDR2 are SGHNT and YYREEE (reference sequence). The CDR3 spells CASSVNYYGQYF. The covered CDR3 bases are TGTGCCAGCAGCGTTAATTACTATGGT.

A note on this clone: A read error may produce the germline difference seen at one junction end. Coverage ceases 3 residues before the CDR3 finishes, and the germline J gene fills in the end. The sample has other DNA sequences that encode this CDR3 too. This sequence joins TRBV6-1 and TRBJ1-2, with D possibly matching TRBD1 (5 bases). Germline-derived CDR1 and CDR2 are MNHNS and SASEGT. This CDR3 spans 16 amino acids. CDR3 amino acids: CASSELGGFGAYGYTF. CDR3 DNA (partial): TGTGCCAGCAGTGAACTCGGGGGTTTTGGGGCCTATGGA.

Turning to this clone: The observed sequence ends 3 residues before the CDR3 terminus, with the missing tail filled in from the germline J gene. The genes are TRBV10-2 and TRBJ1-2; a weak D match, TRBD1 (5 bases). The CDR3 extends over 13 amino acids. CDR1 is WSHSY, CDR2 SAAADI, per germline. Trimming removed 5 bases from V and 1 base from J, with 8 bases in between. Partial CDR3 DNA: TGCGCCAGCAGTCTGACAGATAACTATGGC. It encodes CASSLTDNYG. In full, the CDR3 is CASSLTDNYGYTF.

The part of the CDR3 DNA that was read is TGTGCCAGCAGCCAGGGGGCGGGCACTGAA. It codes for CASSQGAGTE. From start to end, the CDR3 is CASSQGAGTEAFF. The chain links TRBV6-4 to TRBJ1-1, with TRBD1 matching over 8 bases. The CDR3 end lies 3 residues beyond the end of the read and is filled in from the germline J gene. CDR1 and CDR2 (germline): MRHNA, SNTAGT. The CDR3 spans 13 residues. V was clipped by 6 bases and J by 4 bases; unmatched bases: 4.

About this clone: Sequencing ends 3 residues short of the CDR3 end; the germline J gene provides the rest. The chain joins TRBV6-2 or TRBV6-3 to TRBJ2-2; 9 bases are a match to TRBD1. The germline V gene encodes CDR1 MNHEY and CDR2 SVGEGT. This CDR3 contains 14 residues. Partial CDR3 DNA: TGTGCCAGCAGCAGGACAGGGGTCGGTTCACCG. Amino acids: CASSRTGVGSP. The whole CDR3 sequence is CASSRTGVGSPLFF.

Comments on this clone: From the germline J gene comes the end of the CDR3, since the read stops 3 residues before it. This rearrangement joins TRBV10-3 to TRBJ2-3; weak D call: TRBD2 (5 bases). Trimming removed 5 bases from V and 1 base from J, with 7 bases in between. Germline V CDR1 and CDR2: ENHRY, SYGVKD. The CDR3 covers 13 residues. CDR3: CAISPGGTDTQYF. CDR3 bases read: TGTGCCATCAGTCCCGGGGGCACAGATACG.

A remark on this clone: The read halts 3 residues ahead of the CDR3 end, with the missing end drawn from the germline J gene. The chain uses TRBV7-3 and TRBJ1-1, with D possibly matching TRBD1 (6 bases). The germline V gene has CDR1 SGHTA and CDR2 FQGTGA. CDR3 length: 15 residues. This CDR3 reads CASSPDSGGGETAFF. The covered CDR3 bases are TGTGCCAGCAGCCCTGATAGCGGGGGCGGGGAGACA. Supplemented by reference TRBV7-3 and TRBJ1-1, the full variable domain reads GAGVSQTPSNKVTEKGKYVELRCDPISGHTALYWYRQSLGQGPEFLIYFQGTGAADDSGLPNDRFFAVRPEGSVSTLKIQRTERGDSAVYLCASSPDSGGGETAFFGQGTRLTVV.